These 22 T cell receptor beta chains share one sample of origin, sequenced in a study of T cell changes during pregnancy in multiple sclerosis. Repertoires were generated with immunoSEQ multiplex PCR, while TCRdb's copy carries only in-frame clones and drops some. The sample holds 25,000 to 35,000 clones, approximately 90% seen once. The sample was CD8+ T cells from peripheral blood mononuclear cells, taken in the second trimester of pregnancy. These receptors were taken from a female donor with multiple sclerosis, enrolled in a pregnancy study.

This chain uses TRBV6-5 with TRBJ2-1; no firm D call. CDR1 and CDR2 from the germline V gene are MNHEY and SVGAGI. V lost 2 bases and J 0 bases, leaving 8 bases between the germline ends. The CDR3 runs to 15 residues. In DNA, the CDR3 is TGTGCCAGCAGTTACAACCCGGGCTCCTACAATGAGCAGTTCTTC. This sequence encodes CASSYNPGSYNEQFF.

The chain couples TRBV4-3 to TRBJ2-6, with a possible D match to TRBD1 (5 bases). This CDR3 has 17 residues. Trimming took off 0 bases at V and 0 bases at J, with 9 bases between the two ends. Germline assignment: CDR1 LGHNA and CDR2 YSLEER. CDR3 sequence: CASSQEGVGSGANVLTF. The DNA for the CDR3 is TGCGCCAGCAGCCAAGAAGGGGTGGGCTCTGGGGCCAACGTCCTGACTTTC.

This clone has a single count. The chain joins TRBV6-4 to TRBJ2-2; 13 bases agree with TRBD2. With 4 bases clipped from V and 4 bases from J, the junction kept 0 bases outside the gene matches. This CDR3 region has 15 residues. Per the germline V gene, CDR1 is MRHNA and CDR2 is SNTAGT. Here the CDR3 reads CASSGTSGSTGELFF. For the CDR3, the DNA is TGTGCCAGCAGTGGGACTAGCGGGAGCACCGGGGAGCTGTTTTTT.

This chain uses TRBV6-5 with TRBJ2-1; 7 bases agree with TRBD1. Per the germline V gene, CDR1 is MNHEY and CDR2 is SVGAGI. This CDR3 is built from 14 residues. Trimming took 2 bases from V and 7 from J; bases not matched to a gene: 5. Here the CDR3 reads CASSYDRALNEQFF. The CDR3 bases are TGTGCCAGCAGTTACGACAGGGCCCTAAATGAGCAGTTCTTC.

The chain has TRBV28 and TRBJ2-5; D is possibly TRBD1 (6 bases). The V and J ends lost 3 bases and 2 bases respectively, with 13 bases between them. This CDR3 comprises 15 residues. The germline CDR1 and CDR2 sequences are MDHEN and SYDVKM. The CDR3 loop reads CASSLLERGQETQYF. As DNA, the CDR3 is TGTGCCAGCAGTTTGCTGGAGAGGGGGCAAGAGACCCAGTACTTC. Based on the CDR3 plus reference TRBV28 and TRBJ2-5, the full variable domain is DVKVTQSSRYLVKRTGEKVFLECVQDMDHENMFWYRQDPGLGLRLIYFSYDVKMKEKGDIPEGYSVSREKKERFSLILESASTNQTSMYLCASSLLERGQETQYFGPGTRLLVL.

This clone was seen just once. The gene calls are TRBV19 and TRBJ2-7, with 7 nucleotides matching TRBD1. V was clipped by 7 bases and J by 1 base; unmatched bases: 7. The CDR3 extends over 14 amino acids. Germline V gene data show CDR1 as LNHDA and CDR2 as SQIVND (reference sequence). The CDR3 spells CASTAATGSYEQYF. CDR3 in DNA: TGTGCCAGTACTGCCGCGACAGGGTCCTACGAGCAGTACTTC.

The chain links TRBV4-1 to TRBJ1-1; no reliable D call. The CDR3 is 13 residues long. The V end lost 7 bases, the J end lost 4 bases, and 13 bases lay between the germline ends. Germline assignment: CDR1 MGHRA and CDR2 YSYEKL. The CDR3 coding sequence is TGCGCCAGCACCCTAGCCCGGGGCACTGAAGCTTTCTTT. Translation: CASTLARGTEAFF.

The V call is TRBV7-2, the J call TRBJ1-2; D is undetermined. Looked up from germline, CDR1 is SGHTA and CDR2 is FQGNSA. V lost 5 bases and J 8 bases, leaving 15 bases between the germline ends. The CDR3 sequence is 13 residues long. The CDR3: CASSPLFGGGYTF. The CDR3 nucleotides read TGTGCCAGCAGCCCCCTCTTTGGCGGGGGCTACACCTTC.

The chain links TRBV28 to TRBJ2-1; 10 bases fit TRBD1. V was clipped by 2 bases and J by 5 bases; unmatched bases: 3. Germline CDR1 reads MDHEN; CDR2 reads SYDVKM. This CDR3 has 15 amino acids. Here the CDR3 reads CASSLGTGDHNEQFF. The CDR3 nucleotides are TGTGCCAGCAGTTTAGGGACAGGGGATCACAATGAGCAGTTCTTC.

As concerns this clone: An end of the junction does not agree with germline; a read error may underlie this. The chain has TRBV18 and TRBJ2-7; 8 bases align to TRBD1. Germline V lookup: CDR1 KGHSH, CDR2 LQKENI. CDR3 length equals 11 residues. The DNA of the CDR3 is TGTGCCAGCTCACCGGGACAGGTGATGAAGTTC. Translation gives CASSPGQVMKF.

V is TRBV10-1 and J is TRBJ2-7; D uncertain. V lost 2 bases to trimming and J lost 0 bases, with 5 bases between them. From germline, CDR1 is WNHNN and CDR2 SYGVQD (reference sequence). The CDR3 totals 13 residues. The CDR3 DNA is TGCGCCAGCAGTGAGGGCTTCTCCTACGAGCAGTACTTC. Translation gives CASSEGFSYEQYF.

The chain combines TRBV5-5 with TRBJ2-1; 12 bases agree with TRBD2. CDR1 is SGHKS, CDR2 YYEKEE, per germline (reference sequence). The V gene end was trimmed by 3 bases and the J gene end by 7 bases; junction bases not matched to a gene: 8. The CDR3 has 16 amino acids. The CDR3 region is CASSSRLAGVSNEQFF. The CDR3 coding sequence is TGTGCCAGCAGCTCAAGACTAGCGGGAGTTTCAAATGAGCAGTTCTTC.

The gene calls are TRBV27 and TRBJ2-7; the match to TRBD2 covers 11 bases. J was trimmed by 5 bases and V by 5 bases; bases with no gene match: 5. The CDR3 contains 14 residues. Germline V gene sequence: CDR1 MNHEY, CDR2 SMNVEV (reference sequence). Written as DNA, the CDR3 is TGTGCCAGCAGTCTAAGACTAGCGGGAAACGAGCAGTACTTC. As protein: CASSLRLAGNEQYF.

The chain has TRBV11-2 and TRBJ2-1, with D possibly being TRBD2 (6 bases). This CDR3 comprises 16 residues. V lost 4 bases, J lost 7 bases, and 20 bases lay in between. Germline V lookup: CDR1 SGHAT, CDR2 FQNNGV. This chain's CDR3 is CASSSTWGGLPNEQFF. CDR3 DNA: TGTGCCAGCAGCTCAACATGGGGTGGACTACCTAATGAGCAGTTCTTC.

The genes are TRBV5-1 and TRBJ2-1; 8 bases are a match to TRBD2. The germline gives CDR1 SGHRS, CDR2 YFSETQ. This CDR3 has 17 residues. V trimming: 3 bases; J trimming: 7 bases; junction bases outside the gene matches: 15. The CDR3 DNA follows: TGCGCCAGCAGCTGGATAAAATCTAGCGGGTCGGGAAATGAGCAGTTCTTC. This translates into CASSWIKSSGSGNEQFF.

The chain joins TRBV19 to TRBJ2-1, with D possibly TRBD2 on 6 matching bases. Germline loops: CDR1 LNHDA, CDR2 SQIVND (reference sequence). The CDR3 consists of 13 residues. The ends were cut back, 5 bases at V and 8 bases at J, with 13 bases in the middle. The CDR3 coding sequence is TGTGCCAGTAGTGGGACTGGATTTTATGAGCAGTTCTTC. Translation gives CASSGTGFYEQFF.

The DNA of the CDR3 is TGTGCCAGTAGTCCACCTCCAAATAGCGGGACAAAAGGCCTCCAAGAGACCCAGTACTTC. Protein sequence: CASSPPPNSGTKGLQETQYF. This chain links TRBV19 with TRBJ2-5, with TRBD2 matching over 8 bases. The CDR3 length is 20 residues. The germline V gene encodes CDR1 LNHDA and CDR2 SQIVND (reference sequence). J lost 1 base, V lost 5 bases, and 21 bases had no gene match.

The V call is TRBV10-1, the J call TRBJ2-7, with 8 bases aligning to TRBD1. This CDR3 has 13 amino acids. Germline V gives CDR1 WNHNN, CDR2 SYGVQD (reference sequence). The V gene end was trimmed by 5 bases and the J gene end by 5 bases; junction bases not matched to a gene: 5. The CDR3 DNA is TGCGCCAGCAGTAAGTTGACAGGGGACGAGCAGTACTTC. This encodes CASSKLTGDEQYF.

V usage is TRBV5-6 and J usage is TRBJ1-1; D is ambiguous. The CDR3 covers 16 residues. Looked up from germline, CDR1 is SGHDT and CDR2 is YYEEEE. The V gene lost 2 bases and the J gene lost 2 bases, with 16 bases spanning the gap. The CDR3, as DNA: TGTGCCAGCAGCTTACCCTCTGGAGTAGCTAACACTGAAGCTTTCTTT. This translates into CASSLPSGVANTEAFF.

The chain carries TRBV6-1 and TRBJ2-1, with D possibly matching TRBD2 (6 bases). The CDR3 is 14 residues long. Germline CDR1 and CDR2: MNHNS and SASEGT. Trimming removed 4 bases at V and 7 bases at J, with 14 bases between. The CDR3 DNA reads as TGTGCCAGCAGTGTGGGGCAGGGAGGAAATGAGCAGTTCTTC. Protein sequence: CASSVGQGGNEQFF.

The rearrangement joins TRBV5-6 to TRBJ2-7; weak D call: TRBD1 (5 bases). Germline CDR1 SGHDT, CDR2 YYEEEE. Trimming stripped 2 bases from V and 4 bases from J, with 13 bases between. The CDR3 length is 14 residues. The CDR3 region is CASSLGTGAYEQYF. The CDR3, as DNA: TGTGCCAGCAGCTTAGGTACAGGAGCTTACGAGCAGTACTTC.

Only one count was recorded for this clone. The V gene is TRBV7-9, the J gene TRBJ2-7, with a possible D match to TRBD2 (5 bases). Germline lookup yields CDR1 SEHNR and CDR2 FQNEAQ (reference sequence). The germline V and J ends were trimmed by 7 bases and 0 bases, with 10 bases remaining between them. The CDR3 extends over 13 amino acids. CDR3 DNA: TGTGCCAGCAAGGACTGGCACTCCTACGAGCAGTACTTC. Its protein product is CASKDWHSYEQYF.